The next 6 T cell receptor beta chains were all read from a single sample in a study of identifying expanded T cells in peripheral blood. Assay: immunoSEQ multiplex PCR; the TCRdb copy retains only in-frame clones and omits some. Among 100,000 or so clones, roughly 87% were seen once, and the ten largest hold about a sixth. Material for sequencing was blood. The receptor source for this set is a person aged 18-70 years in good health.

The table lists this clone with a count of one. The chain uses TRBV2 and TRBJ1-6; D might be TRBD1 (6 bases). Germline loops: CDR1 SNHLY, CDR2 FYNNEI. Trimming shortened V by 5 bases and J by 7 bases, and 15 bases separated the two germline ends. The CDR3 spans 15 residues. CDR3 protein: CASSNTGRVNSPLHF. The CDR3 coding sequence is TGTGCCAGCAGTAACACAGGGCGCGTAAATTCACCCCTCCACTTT.

The chain joins TRBV5-6 to TRBJ2-2; tentatively, D is TRBD1 (6 bases). V was trimmed by 4 bases and J by 2 bases, leaving 15 bases between them. Per the germline V gene, CDR1 is SGHDT and CDR2 is YYEEEE. This CDR3 region has 16 residues. The CDR3 DNA is TGTGCCAGCAGCAATGATTGGGACATTAACACCGGGGAGCTGTTTTTT. Translating it yields CASSNDWDINTGELFF.

V is TRBV19 and J is TRBJ2-6, with D perhaps TRBD1 (6 bases). V was pared by 5 bases and J by 0 bases, with 14 bases between. Germline V gene data show CDR1 as LNHDA and CDR2 as SQIVND (reference sequence). CDR3 length: 17 residues. The CDR3 coding sequence is TGTGCCAGTAGTCCCAGGGGCGTATACTCTGGGGCCAACGTCCTGACTTTC. It specifies CASSPRGVYSGANVLTF. The entire variable domain, with the rest obtained from reference TRBV19 and TRBJ2-6, is as follows: DGGITQSPKYLFRKEGQNVTLSCEQNLNHDAMYWYRQDPGQGLRLIYYSQIVNDFQKGDIAEGYSVSREKKESFPLTVTSAQKNPTAFYLCASSPRGVYSGANVLTFGAGSRLTVL.

This chain connects TRBV7-9 to TRBJ2-1; possibly TRBD1 or TRBD2 for D (5 bases each). The CDR3 consists of 14 residues. Germline V lookup: CDR1 SEHNR, CDR2 FQNEAQ (reference sequence). V shed 0 bases and J shed 9 bases, with 12 bases lying between them. The CDR3 sequence: CASSLAALGGEQFF. The CDR3 bases are TGTGCCAGCAGCTTAGCGGCACTTGGGGGTGAGCAGTTCTTC.

This rearrangement joins TRBV12-5 to TRBJ2-2, with D possibly being TRBD1 (6 bases). The CDR3 contains 15 residues. Germline lookup yields CDR1 LGHNT and CDR2 FRNRAP. The V and J ends lost 2 bases and 0 bases respectively, with 7 bases between them. The CDR3 loop reads CASGLWGPNTGELFF. CDR3 DNA: TGTGCTAGTGGTTTGTGGGGGCCGAACACCGGGGAGCTGTTTTTT.

The chain is built from TRBV7-9 and TRBJ2-7; weak D call: TRBD1 (6 bases). The length of the CDR3 is 12 residues. CDR1 is SEHNR and CDR2 is FQNEAQ in the germline V gene (reference sequence). Between the trimmed V and J ends, which lost 8 bases and 2 bases, there was a span of 10 bases. The CDR3 sequence is CASGAGAYEQYF. DNA of the CDR3: TGTGCCAGCGGGGCAGGGGCCTACGAGCAGTACTTC. Looking up the rest from reference TRBV7-9 and TRBJ2-7 gives the full variable domain: DTGVSQNPRHKITKRGQNVTFRCDPISEHNRLYWYRQTLGQGPEFLTYFQNEAQLEKSRLLSDRFSAERPKGSFSTLEIQRTEQGDSAMYLCASGAGAYEQYFGPGTRLTVT.